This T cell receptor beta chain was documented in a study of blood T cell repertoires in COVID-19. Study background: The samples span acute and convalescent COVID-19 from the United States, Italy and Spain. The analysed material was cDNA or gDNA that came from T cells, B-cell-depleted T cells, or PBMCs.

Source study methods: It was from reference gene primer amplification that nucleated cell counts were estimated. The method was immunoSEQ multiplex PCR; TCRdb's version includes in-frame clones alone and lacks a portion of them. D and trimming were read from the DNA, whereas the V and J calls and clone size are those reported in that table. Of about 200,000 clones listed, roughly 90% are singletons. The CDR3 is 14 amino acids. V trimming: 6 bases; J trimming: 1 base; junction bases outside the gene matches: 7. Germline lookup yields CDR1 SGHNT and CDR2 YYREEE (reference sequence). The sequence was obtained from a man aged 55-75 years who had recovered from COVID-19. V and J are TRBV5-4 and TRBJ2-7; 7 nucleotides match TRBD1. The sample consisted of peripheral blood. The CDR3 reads CASKSTGTSYEQYF. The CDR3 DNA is TGTGCCAGCAAGTCGACAGGGACATCCTACGAGCAGTACTTC.